These 26 T cell receptor beta chains originate from one sample sequenced in a study of shared clonotypes between healthy human individuals. Measured with immunoSEQ multiplex PCR; TCRdb has only the in-frame clones, and not every one. The profile shows roughly 1 million clones, around 78% of them singletons. The source material was memory CD4+ T cells from PBMCs. Subset here: CD45RA-negative fraction. Source of these receptors: a man aged 18 to 35 in good health. Some clones in this sample may be carry-over from other donors' samples.

This chain uses TRBV4-1 with TRBJ1-6, with D possibly TRBD1 on 5 matching bases. Germline lookup yields CDR1 MGHRA and CDR2 YSYEKL. The V and J ends lost 0 bases and 0 bases respectively, with 9 bases between them. CDR3 size: 17 residues. The CDR3 coding sequence is TGCGCCAGCAGCCAAGACTGGGGCAGCTCCTATAATTCACCCCTCCACTTT. This encodes CASSQDWGSSYNSPLHF.

Turning to this clone: Just one base apart from a much larger clone, this may be a read error. This chain uses TRBV11-1 with TRBJ2-5; 9 bases are a match to TRBD1. Trimming removed 4 bases from V and 1 base from J; junction bases left unmatched: 1. The length of the CDR3 is 14 residues. Germline V lookup: CDR1 SGHAT, CDR2 FQDESV (reference sequence). The CDR3 reads CASSSGQGQETQYF. As DNA, the CDR3 is TGTGCCAGCAGCTCGGGACAGGGCCAAGAGACCCAGTACTTC.

The DNA of the CDR3 is TGCGCCAGCAGCCAAGTAGAGGCCTCCTTGGGTGGCTACACCTTC. The encoded protein is CASSQVEASLGGYTF. The chain employs TRBV4-3 and TRBJ1-2; D not certain. Germline V gives CDR1 LGHNA, CDR2 YSLEER. V dropped 1 base and J dropped 7 bases, with 16 bases sitting between them. This CDR3 is 15 amino acids long.

This clone came up once. The gene calls are TRBV5-1 and TRBJ1-1, with D uncertain. Trimming stripped 2 bases from V and 5 bases from J, with 7 bases between. Germline V CDR1 and CDR2: SGHRS, YFSETQ. CDR3 length: 12 residues. The CDR3 sequence is CASSLTYTEAFF. CDR3 in DNA: TGCGCCAGCAGCTTAACTTATACTGAAGCTTTCTTT.

Concerning this clone itself: Other DNA sequences from this sample encode an identical CDR3 as well. The rearrangement joins TRBV5-1 to TRBJ2-7, with D uncertain. This CDR3 has 12 residues. Per germline, CDR1 SGHRS and CDR2 YFSETQ. Between the trimmed V and J ends, which lost 0 bases and 4 bases, there was a span of 5 bases. CDR3 nucleotide sequence: TGCGCCAGCAGCTTGGTAGGGTACGAGCAGTACTTC. This gives the protein CASSLVGYEQYF.

The V and J genes are TRBV28 and TRBJ1-5; TRBD1 is a possible D gene (5 bases). The CDR3 extends over 14 amino acids. V was pared by 3 bases and J by 6 bases, with 12 bases between. Germline V gene data show CDR1 as MDHEN and CDR2 as SYDVKM. The CDR3 loop is CASSFSSRGQPQHF. The CDR3 nucleotides read TGTGCCAGCAGTTTTAGCTCAAGGGGTCAGCCCCAGCATTTT.

The rearrangement links TRBV6-6 to TRBJ2-3, with 7 bases fitting TRBD2. Trimming at V came to 0 bases and at J to 4 bases, leaving 1 base not matched to a gene. CDR3 size: 14 residues. From germline, CDR1 is MNHNY and CDR2 SVGAGI (reference sequence). CDR3 residues: CASSYSGGADTQYF. The CDR3 bases are TGTGCCAGCAGTTACTCGGGGGGGGCAGATACGCAGTATTTT.

The chain uses TRBV11-3 and TRBJ2-3, with 8 positions matching TRBD1. Germline CDR1 and CDR2: SGHNT and YENEEA. CDR3 size: 15 residues. V was clipped by 3 bases and J by 2 bases; unmatched bases: 4. CDR3 DNA: TGTGCCAGCAGCTTTCAGGGGGCCCTCACAGATACGCAGTATTTT. Amino acids: CASSFQGALTDTQYF.

In its sample, this clone was seen once. The chain recombines TRBV7-3 with TRBJ2-2, with TRBD1 matching 8 bases. This CDR3 is built from 15 residues. J lost 5 bases, V lost 3 bases, and 5 bases had no gene match. CDR1 is SGHTA and CDR2 is FQGTGA in the germline V gene. CDR3 nucleotide sequence: TGTGCCAGCAGCTTCCTGACAGGGGCGACCGGGGAGCTGTTTTTT. As protein: CASSFLTGATGELFF.

The J gene is TRBJ1-1, the V gene TRBV7-2; D is unclear. In germline, CDR1 is SGHTA, CDR2 FQGNSA. The ends were cut back, 6 bases at V and 11 bases at J, with 13 bases in the middle. The CDR3 length is 11 residues. The CDR3 coding sequence is TGTGCCAGCAGAAGTGGGTCGGTTGCTTTCTTT. It yields the protein CASRSGSVAFF.

The V call is TRBV29-1, the J call TRBJ2-3; perhaps TRBD1 as D (6 bases). This CDR3 region has 12 residues. Germline V gene lookup returns CDR1 SQVTM and CDR2 ANQGSEA. V lost 7 bases and J 2 bases, leaving 10 bases between the germline ends. The CDR3 here is CSGDTPTDTQYF. CDR3 coding DNA: TGCAGCGGGGACACCCCCACAGATACGCAGTATTTT.

The rearrangement joins TRBV19 to TRBJ1-1; no clear D gene. Trimming removed 8 bases at V and 4 bases at J, with 17 bases between. In germline, CDR1 is LNHDA, CDR2 SQIVND (reference sequence). CDR3 size: 14 residues. Written as DNA, the CDR3 is TGTGCCAGTTGTTGGGAATATAGTTGCACTGAAGCTTTCTTT. Translated: CASCWEYSCTEAFF.

This clone was seen a single time. The chain has TRBV5-6 and TRBJ2-7; D not certain. Trimming left V 2 bases short and J 1 base short, with 19 bases between. The CDR3 covers 17 residues. Germline V gene lookup returns CDR1 SGHDT and CDR2 YYEEEE. CDR3 amino acids: CASSFLTRSGRSYEQYF. CDR3 sequence (DNA): TGTGCCAGCAGCTTCCTGACCAGGTCAGGTCGGTCCTACGAGCAGTACTTC.

Turning to this clone: Other DNA sequences from this sample encode an identical CDR3 as well. The chain recombines TRBV29-1 with TRBJ2-5; TRBD2 aligns across 9 bases. The CDR3 runs to 13 residues. Trimming at V came to 3 bases and at J to 5 bases, leaving 4 bases not matched to a gene. Germline assignment: CDR1 SQVTM and CDR2 ANQGSEA. CDR3 in DNA: TGCAGCGTTGACCGGCTAGCGGGGGAGACCCAGTACTTC. The encoded protein is CSVDRLAGETQYF.

The genes are TRBV15 and TRBJ2-7, with D perhaps TRBD2 (6 bases). V was clipped by 5 bases and J by 2 bases, with 16 bases between them. Germline V gene lookup returns CDR1 LNHNV and CDR2 YYDKDF (reference sequence). This CDR3 is built from 15 residues. The CDR3 bases are TGTGCCACCAGCCGGTTCATGGGGGGAGCCTACGAGCAGTACTTC. Protein product: CATSRFMGGAYEQYF. Complete variable domain (other parts from reference TRBV15 and TRBJ2-7): DAMVIQNPRYQVTQFGKPVTLSCSQTLNHNVMYWYQQKSSQAPKLLFHYYDKDFNNEADTPDNFQSRRPNTSFCFLDIRSPGLGDTAMYLCATSRFMGGAYEQYFGPGTRLTVT.

The rearrangement links TRBV5-6 to TRBJ1-1; no reliable D call. The CDR3 spans 13 residues. The germline gives CDR1 SGHDT, CDR2 YYEEEE. Trimming left V 1 base short and J 9 bases short, with 13 bases between. This CDR3 reads CASSLRGTGKAFF. CDR3 nucleotide sequence: TGTGCCAGCAGCTTGAGAGGCACGGGGAAAGCTTTCTTT.

The chain uses TRBV27 and TRBJ2-5; D not resolved. The CDR3 consists of 14 residues. Germline CDR1 is MNHEY and CDR2 is SMNVEV (reference sequence). V was shortened by 4 bases and J by 4 bases, with 13 bases between the two germline ends. The CDR3 region has the DNA TGTGCCAGCAGTTCCATGCGGTTCAGAGAGACCCAGTACTTC. It codes for CASSSMRFRETQYF.

The chain couples TRBV7-3 to TRBJ1-1; a possible D gene is TRBD1 (6 bases). V was shortened by 11 bases and J by 5 bases, with 21 bases between the two germline ends. Germline values: CDR1 SGHTA, CDR2 FQGTGA. This CDR3 is built from 14 residues. The CDR3: CAFLRGVRRTEAFF. As DNA, the CDR3 is TGTGCCTTCCTAAGGGGGGTTCGGCGAACTGAAGCTTTCTTT.

This chain connects TRBV5-1 to TRBJ2-7; 7 bases are a match to TRBD1. J gave up 6 bases and V 4 bases, and 1 base lay outside the gene matches. The CDR3 is 11 residues long. The germline CDR1 and CDR2 sequences are SGHRS and YFSETQ. Here the CDR3 DNA reads TGCGCCAGCAGCCGGGACAGCGAGCAGTACTTC. Encoded protein: CASSRDSEQYF. The full variable domain, completed using reference TRBV5-1 and TRBJ2-7, is KAGVTQTPRYLIKTRGQQVTLSCSPISGHRSVSWYQQTPGQGLQFLFEYFSETQRNKGNFPGRFSGRQFSNSRSEMNVSTLELGDSALYLCASSRDSEQYFGPGTRLTVT.

The gene calls are TRBV28 and TRBJ1-5, with D possibly TRBD1 on 5 matching bases. V was pared by 3 bases and J by 6 bases, with 18 bases between. Germline V gives CDR1 MDHEN, CDR2 SYDVKM. The CDR3 runs to 16 residues. CDR3 sequence reads: CASSLNPGRVGQPQHF. Here the CDR3 DNA reads TGTGCCAGCAGTTTGAACCCAGGGAGGGTTGGTCAGCCCCAGCATTTT.

This clone was counted once. The chain carries TRBV28 and TRBJ2-3; D is uncertain. The germline gives CDR1 MDHEN, CDR2 SYDVKM. V dropped 6 bases and J dropped 2 bases, with 9 bases sitting between them. This CDR3 has 13 amino acids. This CDR3 reads CASSGPPTDTQYF. The CDR3 DNA follows: TGTGCCAGCAGCGGACCACCCACAGATACGCAGTATTTT.

The V and J genes are TRBV19 and TRBJ2-3, with 9 bases fitting TRBD1. Germline loops: CDR1 LNHDA, CDR2 SQIVND (reference sequence). V lost 7 bases, J lost 5 bases, and 7 bases stayed unmatched. The CDR3 is made up of 14 amino acids. Here the CDR3 reads CASNHRGLGDTQYF. The CDR3 nucleotides read TGTGCCAGTAACCACAGGGGGCTCGGAGATACGCAGTATTTT.

The chain recombines TRBV5-1 with TRBJ1-2; a possible D gene is TRBD1 (6 bases). This CDR3 contains 16 residues. From germline, CDR1 is SGHRS and CDR2 YFSETQ. Deletions cut 0 bases from V and 2 bases from J, with 14 bases between. The CDR3 DNA sequence: TGCGCCAGCAGCTTGGCCTACAGGGAGGGGAACTATGGCTACACCTTC. Translated, it gives CASSLAYREGNYGYTF.

The chain employs TRBV6-5 and TRBJ2-2, with TRBD1 matching over 9 bases. Germline trimming cut 11 bases from V and 3 bases from J; bases unmatched to any gene: 7. The CDR3 has 14 residues. The germline V gene encodes CDR1 MNHEY and CDR2 SVGAGI. The CDR3 loop reads CAGGQGPHTGELFF. The CDR3 DNA sequence: TGTGCCGGGGGACAGGGTCCGCACACCGGGGAGCTGTTTTTT.

This chain uses TRBV18 with TRBJ1-2; unclear D gene. The germline V gene encodes CDR1 KGHSH and CDR2 LQKENI. The CDR3 sequence is 15 residues long. V lost 3 bases and J 5 bases, leaving 16 bases between the germline ends. DNA of the CDR3: TGTGCCAGCTCACCCGAGAACTCCGCAAATTATGGCTACACCTTC. Translated: CASSPENSANYGYTF.

The CDR3 DNA reads as TGCGCCAGCAGCTTGGACTTTCCAGAGGCCCGGGAGCTGTTTTTT. Protein sequence: CASSLDFPEARELFF. V is TRBV5-1 and J is TRBJ2-2; the D is unclear. Germline V gives CDR1 SGHRS, CDR2 YFSETQ. The V end lost 0 bases, the J end lost 9 bases, and 15 bases lay between the germline ends. The CDR3 covers 15 residues.